Listed here are 29 T cell receptor beta chains from one sample, sequenced in a study of T cell repertoires in cytomegalovirus infection. Each CDR3 protein is one row after TCRdb ran MiXCR on the reads. The sample shows about 310,000 distinct CDR3 sequences, just under 25% of them seen only once. The antigens of these receptors remain unknown. The input for sequencing was cultured PBMCs, taken from culture after CMV antigen stimulation. These receptors all come from a human donor in good health (CMV status not recorded). Some clones in this sample may be carry-over from other donors' samples.

This clonotype appeared a few times. The gene calls are TRBV7-2 and TRBJ1-1, with unresolved D. V was cut by 3 bases and J by 6 bases, with 8 bases left in between. In germline, CDR1 is SGHTA, CDR2 FQGNSA. CDR3 length: 12 residues. The CDR3 DNA is TGTGCCAGCAGCTTTCTCTACCCTGAAGCTTTCTTT. Translating gives CASSFLYPEAFF. The whole variable domain, remainder taken from reference TRBV7-2 and TRBJ1-1, is GAGVSQSPSNKVTEKGKDVELRCDPISGHTALYWYRQSLGQGLEFLIYFQGNSAPDKSGLPSDRFSAERTGGSVSTLTIQRTQQEDSAVYLCASSFLYPEAFFGQGTRLTVV.

CDR3 loop: CASSYSPRRVGEETQYF. Here the CDR3 DNA reads TGTGCCAGCAGTTACTCGCCGAGGAGGGTAGGAGAAGAGACCCAGTACTTC. The chain couples TRBV6-6 to TRBJ2-5, with D tentatively TRBD2 (6 bases). V lost 0 bases and J lost 3, with 17 bases in between. The length of the CDR3 is 17 residues. Germline CDR1 and CDR2: MNHNY and SVGAGI (reference sequence).

The rearrangement uses TRBV12-3 or TRBV12-4 and TRBJ2-1, with a weak D call TRBD1 (6 bases). This CDR3 spans 14 amino acids. Between the trimmed V and J ends, which lost 3 bases and 8 bases, there was a span of 14 bases. This chain's CDR3 is CASSFRLSGDEQFF. The CDR3 DNA reads as TGTGCCAGCAGTTTCCGACTATCAGGGGATGAGCAGTTCTTC.

The CDR3 DNA is TGTGCCAGCAGTGGGGGACTGATCTCCTACAATGAGCAGTTCTTC. Translation: CASSGGLISYNEQFF. The chain has TRBV6-2 or TRBV6-3 and TRBJ2-1; possible D gene TRBD2, 6 bases. The CDR3 loop spans 15 amino acids. Between the trimmed V and J ends, which lost 5 bases and 0 bases, there was a span of 11 bases. CDR1 MNHEY and CDR2 SVGEGT come from the germline V gene.

The genes are TRBV23-1 and TRBJ2-1; 12 bases fit TRBD2. TRBV23-1 is recorded as an ORF, its role being uncertain. The junction had 8 bases not matched to a gene; V was cut back by 4 bases and J by 7 bases. The CDR3 has 16 residues. CDR3 bases: TGCGCCAGCAGTCCTAGACTAGCGGGAGATGGGAATGAGCAGTTCTTC. Translated: CASSPRLAGDGNEQFF.

In this sample, this clonotype turned up a few times. The V call is TRBV14, the J call TRBJ2-1; 7 bases are shared with TRBD2. CDR1 is SGHDN, CDR2 FVKESK, per germline. CDR3 length: 16 residues. The J segment lost 12 bases and the V segment lost 4 bases, leaving 18 bases of the junction unmatched. The CDR3 loop is CASSRTSVLGRERQFF. In DNA form, the CDR3 reads TGTGCCAGCAGCCGAACTAGCGTTTTGGGGAGGGAACGGCAGTTCTTC.

This clonotype was seen a single time. The V call is TRBV20-1, the J call TRBJ1-1; tentative D call: TRBD1 (6 bases). The CDR3 sequence is 11 residues long. CDR1 and CDR2 from the germline V gene are DFQATT and SNEGSKA (reference sequence). Trimming cost V 3 bases and J 9 bases, with 11 bases left between them. CDR3 protein: CSARATGQAFF. CDR3 nucleotides: TGCAGTGCTAGGGCTACAGGGCAAGCTTTCTTT.

The V and J genes are TRBV7-6 and TRBJ1-1; D is perhaps TRBD1 (6 bases). The V end lost 0 bases, the J end lost 4 bases, and 15 bases lay between the germline ends. This CDR3 comprises 16 residues. Germline V gene data show CDR1 as SGHVS and CDR2 as FNYEAQ. This CDR3 is CASSLAGGPGGTEAFF. CDR3 in DNA: TGTGCCAGCAGCTTAGCTGGGGGGCCGGGGGGCACTGAAGCTTTCTTT.

This clonotype occurred a few times. The gene calls are TRBV7-8 and TRBJ1-3, with D unclear. The CDR3 loop spans 17 amino acids. Germline-derived CDR1 and CDR2 are SGHVS and FQNEAQ. V was cut by 5 bases and J by 4 bases, with 21 bases left in between. CDR3 loop: CASSQRSLHTLGNTIYF. CDR3 sequence (DNA): TGTGCCAGCAGCCAAAGATCCCTTCACACCCTCGGAAACACCATATATTTT.

The chain recombines TRBV6-6 with TRBJ2-7; 13 bases agree with TRBD2. Germline V gives CDR1 MNHNY, CDR2 SVGAGI (reference sequence). The trim removed 2 bases at V and 4 bases at J, leaving 2 bases unmatched. The CDR3 has 15 residues. DNA for the CDR3: TGTGCCAGCAGTTACCCGACTAGCGGGAGGTACGAGCAGTACTTC. This sequence encodes CASSYPTSGRYEQYF.

V usage is TRBV27 and J usage is TRBJ1-1; D gene ambiguous. V lost 5 bases and J lost 0, with 13 bases in between. This CDR3 is built from 15 residues. The germline V gene encodes CDR1 MNHEY and CDR2 SMNVEV (reference sequence). The CDR3 region is CASSGYNTLNTEAFF. CDR3 nucleotide sequence: TGTGCCAGCAGTGGGTATAACACCCTGAACACTGAAGCTTTCTTT.

This clonotype was picked up a small number of times. The gene calls are TRBV19 and TRBJ2-5, with a weak D call TRBD1 (6 bases). The CDR3 runs to 17 residues. Looked up from germline, CDR1 is LNHDA and CDR2 is SQIVND (reference sequence). V gave up 5 bases and J gave up 0 bases, with 19 bases separating them. The CDR3 bases are TGTGCCAGTAGTGAACGGTGGGTCAGGGGCGACCAAGAGACCCAGTACTTC. This encodes CASSERWVRGDQETQYF. The entire variable domain, with the rest obtained from reference TRBV19 and TRBJ2-5, is as follows: DGGITQSPKYLFRKEGQNVTLSCEQNLNHDAMYWYRQDPGQGLRLIYYSQIVNDFQKGDIAEGYSVSREKKESFPLTVTSAQKNPTAFYLCASSERWVRGDQETQYFGPGTRLLVL.

This chain connects TRBV7-3 to TRBJ2-1; TRBD2 aligns across 11 bases. The V segment lost 4 bases and the J segment 6 bases; nucleotides outside the gene matches: 11. CDR1 is SGHTA, CDR2 FQGTGA, per germline. The CDR3 extends over 17 amino acids. The CDR3 DNA is TGTGCCAGCAGCTCGAGACCGGGACTAGCGGAGTTCAATGAGCAGTTCTTC. Its translation: CASSSRPGLAEFNEQFF.

The chain joins TRBV23-1 to TRBJ2-1; 14 positions agree with TRBD2. TRBV23-1 belongs to the ORF category, with a function that is uncertain. This CDR3 has 24 amino acids. V shed 3 bases, J shed 0 bases, and the junction held 22 bases outside the gene matches. This CDR3 reads CASSHSKGTSGSPSLARSYNEQFF. The CDR3 DNA reads as TGCGCCAGCAGTCACTCTAAAGGGACTAGCGGGAGCCCCTCACTAGCTCGCTCCTACAATGAGCAGTTCTTC.

This clonotype was found a few times. The V and J genes are TRBV12-5 and TRBJ2-6; the D is unclear. The V and J ends lost 7 bases and 0 bases respectively, with 13 bases between them. CDR1 and CDR2 (germline): LGHNT, FRNRAP. The CDR3 is 16 residues long. The chain's CDR3 is CASAQPDISGANVLTF. The CDR3 DNA sequence: TGTGCTAGTGCTCAGCCCGACATCTCTGGGGCCAACGTCCTGACTTTC. The entire variable domain, with the rest obtained from reference TRBV12-5 and TRBJ2-6, is as follows: DARVTQTPRHKVTEMGQEVTMRCQPILGHNTVFWYRQTMMQGLELLAYFRNRAPLDDSGMPKDRFSAEMPDATLATLKIQPSEPRDSAVYFCASAQPDISGANVLTFGAGSRLTVL.

A few counts support this clonotype. The genes are TRBV24-1 and TRBJ2-3; D gene unclear. Trimming pared 5 bases from V and 0 bases from J, leaving 2 bases between. Germline CDR1 reads KGHDR; CDR2 reads SFDVKD. The CDR3 has 12 amino acids. The CDR3 region is CATSGSTDTQYF. CDR3 bases: TGTGCCACCAGTGGGAGCACAGATACGCAGTATTTT.

This clonotype has only a few counts. This chain connects TRBV10-3 to TRBJ1-2; D uncertain. The CDR3 has 13 amino acids. V was clipped by 2 bases and J by 2 bases, with 6 bases between them. From germline, CDR1 is ENHRY and CDR2 SYGVKD. Written as DNA, the CDR3 is TGTGCCATCAGTGAGAGGACGAACTATGGCTACACCTTC. Its translation: CAISERTNYGYTF.

This clonotype was counted many times. V usage is TRBV7-6 and J usage is TRBJ2-7, with a possible D match to TRBD2 (6 bases). Germline CDR1 is SGHVS and CDR2 is FNYEAQ. The V gene lost 2 bases and the J gene lost 3 bases, with 23 bases spanning the gap. The CDR3 runs to 18 residues. The CDR3 coding sequence is TGTGCCAGCAGCTTATACGGAGGGGCCGACAGCTATAACTACGAGCAGTACTTC. It codes for CASSLYGGADSYNYEQYF.

This clonotype was observed a few times. The rearrangement uses TRBV28 and TRBJ2-3; 14 positions agree with TRBD2. CDR1 MDHEN and CDR2 SYDVKM come from the germline V gene. This CDR3 contains 16 residues. After removal of 4 bases from V and 6 bases from J, the junction contained 6 bases not matched to a gene. Here the CDR3 reads CASSSPTSGRGDTQYF. CDR3 DNA: TGTGCCAGCAGTTCCCCGACTAGCGGGAGGGGGGATACGCAGTATTTT.

Note on this clonotype: The junction departs from the called germline gene at one end, perhaps through a read error. The chain is built from TRBV18 and TRBJ2-7; TRBD2 aligns across 9 bases. CDR1 KGHSH and CDR2 LQKENI come from the germline V gene. The length of the CDR3 is 17 residues. DNA for the CDR3: TGTGCCAGCTCACCCATCGGCGGGAGGGAGAGCTCCCACGAGCAGTACTTC. Translating gives CASSPIGGRESSHEQYF.

This clonotype was recorded only once. This rearrangement joins TRBV19 to TRBJ2-1, with 9 bases that match TRBD2. V lost 3 bases to trimming and J lost 0 bases; unmatched junction nucleotides: 12. The CDR3 spans 19 residues. Germline-derived CDR1 and CDR2 are LNHDA and SQIVND (reference sequence). Here the CDR3 DNA reads TGTGCCAGTAGTATTGCCGGTTTGCGGCGGGGGGGCTCCTACAATGAGCAGTTCTTC. Translated, it gives CASSIAGLRRGGSYNEQFF.

This clonotype was seen a handful of times. The chain is built from TRBV6-4 and TRBJ2-1; possibly TRBD2 for D (5 bases). Per the germline V gene, CDR1 is MRHNA and CDR2 is SNTAGT. V was clipped by 5 bases and J by 6 bases, with 14 bases between them. The CDR3 is 14 amino acids. The CDR3 DNA reads as TGTGCCAGCAGTAGTGGGCCCGCGGGCAATGAGCAGTTCTTC. Its translation: CASSSGPAGNEQFF.

This clonotype was seen only a few times. The V gene is TRBV6-5, the J gene TRBJ2-1; D remains ambiguous. CDR1 is MNHEY, CDR2 SVGAGI, per germline. The CDR3 totals 14 residues. V was trimmed by 2 bases and J by 5 bases, leaving 10 bases between them. Here the CDR3 DNA reads TGTGCCAGCAGTTACAGCCCCCGCGACAATGAGCAGTTCTTC. It codes for CASSYSPRDNEQFF.

This clonotype was seen a handful of times. The chain recombines TRBV29-1 with TRBJ2-5; the D call may be TRBD1 or TRBD2 (7 bases each). The length of the CDR3 is 13 residues. CDR1 is SQVTM and CDR2 is ANQGSEA in the germline V gene. With 6 bases removed from V and 4 bases from J, the gap between germline ends came to 15 bases. DNA for the CDR3: TGCAGCGTAGCGACAGGGAGGGGAGAGACCCAGTACTTC. Its protein is CSVATGRGETQYF.

The chain links TRBV7-8 to TRBJ2-7; D is unresolved. The CDR3 runs to 12 residues. V shed 5 bases and J shed 5 bases, with 10 bases lying between them. Germline assignment: CDR1 SGHVS and CDR2 FQNEAQ. For the CDR3, the DNA is TGTGCCAGCAGCCTACACGGGCACGAGCAGTACTTC. The encoded protein is CASSLHGHEQYF.

In nucleotides, the CDR3 is TGTGCCAGCAGCTTCAGTTGGGACACGCCGAACACTGAAGCTTTCTTT. It translates to CASSFSWDTPNTEAFF. The V call is TRBV7-3, the J call TRBJ1-1; D possibly corresponds to TRBD1 (6 bases). The CDR3 length is 16 residues. The germline CDR1 and CDR2 sequences are SGHTA and FQGTGA. The V gene lost 3 bases and the J gene lost 1 base, with 15 bases spanning the gap.

This chain uses TRBV7-4 with TRBJ2-2; D ambiguous. Per germline, CDR1 SGHVT and CDR2 SQSDAQ. V dropped 5 bases and J dropped 5 bases, with 12 bases sitting between them. The CDR3 sequence is 14 residues long. CDR3 sequence: CASSARQSTGELFF. CDR3 DNA: TGTGCCAGCAGCGCCCGTCAGAGTACCGGGGAGCTGTTTTTT.

This sequence joins TRBV27 and TRBJ1-5, with D perhaps TRBD1 (5 bases). CDR3 size: 16 residues. The V gene lost 5 bases and the J gene lost 2 bases, with 16 bases spanning the gap. Germline V CDR1 and CDR2: MNHEY, SMNVEV (reference sequence). The CDR3 region has the DNA TGTGCCAGCAGTCCTTCGACGGGGGGAGGCAATCAGCCCCAGCATTTT. Its translation: CASSPSTGGGNQPQHF.

Only a few counts were recorded for this clonotype. The chain has TRBV7-3 and TRBJ2-3, with D maybe TRBD2 (6 bases). V shed 0 bases and J shed 1 base, with 14 bases lying between them. The CDR3 consists of 17 residues. Germline V gene sequence: CDR1 SGHTA, CDR2 FQGTGA. The CDR3 DNA reads as TGTGCCAGCAGCTTAACGGCCCCCGGGAGAGGCACAGATACGCAGTATTTT. It is translated as CASSLTAPGRGTDTQYF.